These 2 T cell receptor beta chains were all obtained from the same sample, sequenced in a study of graft-versus-host responses after intestinal transplantation. Clones were read by immunoSEQ multiplex PCR, and TCRdb kept only the in-frame ones, dropping some. The sample lists 100,000 or so clones; roughly 87% were seen once. Their recognized antigens are unknown. Here the sequenced sample was unstimulated CD4+ T cells sorted from spleen or lymph node cells, taken before transplant. These receptors all come from a human donor who was the organ donor for an intestinal transplant.

This clone was seen a single time. CDR3 loop: CASSLETSGNTIYF. The CDR3 DNA sequence: TGTGCCAGCAGCTTGGAGACCTCTGGAAACACCATATATTTT. V is TRBV5-4 and J is TRBJ1-3; D not resolved. The V and J ends lost 0 bases and 0 bases respectively, with 4 bases between them. The CDR3 sequence is 14 residues long. The germline V gene has CDR1 SGHNT and CDR2 YYREEE (reference sequence).

The CDR3 reads CASTVTGYYGYTF. The CDR3 DNA reads TGTGCCAGTACTGTGACAGGCTACTATGGCTACACCTTC. The chain employs TRBV19 and TRBJ1-2; D may be TRBD1 (6 bases). Germline loops: CDR1 LNHDA, CDR2 SQIVND (reference sequence). The CDR3 spans 13 residues. Between the trimmed V and J ends, which lost 7 bases and 3 bases, there was a span of 12 bases.